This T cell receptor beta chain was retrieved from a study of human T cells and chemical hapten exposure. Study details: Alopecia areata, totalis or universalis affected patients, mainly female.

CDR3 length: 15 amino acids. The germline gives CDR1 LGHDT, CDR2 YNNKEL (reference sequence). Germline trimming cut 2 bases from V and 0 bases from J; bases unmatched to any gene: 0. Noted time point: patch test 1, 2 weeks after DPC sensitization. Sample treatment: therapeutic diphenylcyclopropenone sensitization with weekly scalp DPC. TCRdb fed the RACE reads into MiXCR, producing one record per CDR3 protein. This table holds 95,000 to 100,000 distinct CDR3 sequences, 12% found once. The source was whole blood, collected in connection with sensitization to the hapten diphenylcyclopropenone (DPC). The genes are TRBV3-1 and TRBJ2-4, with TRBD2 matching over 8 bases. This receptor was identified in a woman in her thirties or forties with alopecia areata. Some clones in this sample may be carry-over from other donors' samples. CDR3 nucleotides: TGTGCCAGCAGCCAACTAGCGGGAGCCAAAAACATTCAGTACTTC. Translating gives CASSQLAGAKNIQYF.